The 17 T cell receptor beta chains below were found in one sample sequenced in a study of cytomegalovirus exposure and HLA in healthy donors. Primers for the PCR totalled 60 Vbeta and 13 Jbeta. Data came from immunoSEQ multiplex PCR; TCRdb stores just in-frame clones and leaves some out. The sample table sets out around 37,000 clones. The sequenced sample consisted of PBMCs. Receptors were obtained from a human donor in good health.

The rearrangement uses TRBV4-1 and TRBJ1-1, with D perhaps matching TRBD1 (6 bases). The CDR3 spans 14 residues. Trimming cost V 4 bases and J 4 bases, with 13 bases left between them. Per germline, CDR1 MGHRA and CDR2 YSYEKL. This CDR3 reads CASSLPRGRTEAFF. CDR3 bases: TGCGCCAGCAGCCTACCCAGGGGTCGCACTGAAGCTTTCTTT.

The rearrangement links TRBV28 to TRBJ1-5; D not certain. Germline V gene lookup returns CDR1 MDHEN and CDR2 SYDVKM. V gave up 2 bases and J gave up 2 bases, with 10 bases separating them. The CDR3 is 15 amino acids. CDR3 sequence: CASSLGQEGNQPQHF. Here the CDR3 DNA reads TGTGCCAGCAGTTTAGGGCAGGAGGGCAATCAGCCCCAGCATTTT.

V is TRBV19 and J is TRBJ1-5, with 12 nucleotides matching TRBD1. Per germline, CDR1 LNHDA and CDR2 SQIVND (reference sequence). The CDR3 has 16 residues. V shed 3 bases and J 5 bases; nucleotides not matched to a gene: 5. CDR3 loop: CASSIGTGGGYQPQHF. In DNA form, the CDR3 reads TGTGCCAGTAGTATTGGGACAGGGGGCGGCTATCAGCCCCAGCATTTT.

The chain joins TRBV19 to TRBJ1-6; 8 positions agree with TRBD1. The V segment lost 1 base and the J segment 6 bases; nucleotides outside the gene matches: 2. The CDR3 has 15 amino acids. Germline V lookup: CDR1 LNHDA, CDR2 SQIVND (reference sequence). DNA of the CDR3: TGTGCCAGTAGTATAGGGGACAGGATTAATTCACCCCTCCACTTT. It translates to CASSIGDRINSPLHF.

V and J are TRBV19 and TRBJ1-1; 10 bases line up with TRBD1. This CDR3 has 16 residues. Germline CDR1 and CDR2: LNHDA and SQIVND (reference sequence). Trimming took 7 bases from V and 1 from J; bases not matched to a gene: 9. The DNA for the CDR3 is TGTGCCAGTACTCGGATATGGACAGGGGGGAACACTGAAGCTTTCTTT. Amino acids: CASTRIWTGGNTEAFF. Looking up the rest from reference TRBV19 and TRBJ1-1 gives the full variable domain: DGGITQSPKYLFRKEGQNVTLSCEQNLNHDAMYWYRQDPGQGLRLIYYSQIVNDFQKGDIAEGYSVSREKKESFPLTVTSAQKNPTAFYLCASTRIWTGGNTEAFFGQGTRLTVV.

For this clone: At one end, the junction sequence differs from germline, possibly due to a read error. The same CDR3 can be traced to other DNA sequences in this sample. V usage is TRBV5-1 and J usage is TRBJ1-2, with D maybe TRBD1 (6 bases). Germline V CDR1 and CDR2: SGHRS, YFSETQ. This CDR3 is built from 13 residues. CDR3 bases: TGCGCCAGCAGCACCCGACAGGATAATGGCTATACCTTC. Translating gives CASSTRQDNGYTF.

The genes are TRBV6-5 and TRBJ2-7; perhaps TRBD2 as D (6 bases). Trimming took 6 bases from V and 0 from J, leaving 12 bases between them. CDR3 length: 14 residues. The germline CDR1 and CDR2 sequences are MNHEY and SVGAGI. The CDR3 DNA reads TGTGCCAGCAGCCCCGGGACTTTCTCCTACGAGCAGTACTTC. Translation: CASSPGTFSYEQYF.

This rearrangement joins TRBV4-1 to TRBJ1-4; 8 nucleotides match TRBD1. This CDR3 region has 17 residues. V lost 4 bases, J lost 4 bases, and 11 bases stayed unmatched. Germline CDR1 reads MGHRA; CDR2 reads YSYEKL. The CDR3 sequence is CASSRVPQGQVNEKLFF. The CDR3 DNA is TGCGCCAGCAGCCGGGTCCCTCAGGGACAGGTTAATGAAAAACTGTTTTTT.

The chain links TRBV30 to TRBJ1-1; D unclear. The CDR3 spans 15 residues. V dropped 1 base and J dropped 0 bases, with 12 bases sitting between them. Per the germline V gene, CDR1 is GTSNPN and CDR2 is SVGIG (reference sequence). CDR3 sequence (DNA): TGTGCCTGGAGTGAAGGGCGGGGAATGAACACTGAAGCTTTCTTT. Its translation is CAWSEGRGMNTEAFF.

The J gene is TRBJ1-6, the V gene TRBV10-3; maybe TRBD1 (5 bases). This CDR3 has 16 residues. Trimming shortened V by 8 bases and J by 8 bases, and 22 bases separated the two germline ends. Germline V lookup: CDR1 ENHRY, CDR2 SYGVKD. CDR3 sequence: CAIGPGTGGLDSPLHF. CDR3 DNA: TGTGCCATCGGTCCAGGGACCGGAGGGTTGGATTCACCCCTCCACTTT.

This rearrangement joins TRBV2 to TRBJ1-6, with 7 bases that match TRBD1. V gave up 7 bases and J gave up 7 bases; unmatched junction bases: 10. This CDR3 is 15 amino acids long. The germline V gene has CDR1 SNHLY and CDR2 FYNNEI. CDR3 residues: CASIGPGTANSPLHF. CDR3 nucleotides: TGTGCCAGCATTGGACCCGGGACAGCGAATTCACCCCTCCACTTT.

About this clone: At one end, the junction sequence differs from germline, possibly due to a read error. This chain uses TRBV5-4 with TRBJ2-5; D might be TRBD1 (6 bases). This CDR3 has 15 residues. The germline gives CDR1 SGHNT, CDR2 YYREEE (reference sequence). The CDR3 loop is CASSTEGDPQGTQYF. The CDR3 DNA follows: TGTGCCAGCAGCACCGAGGGGGATCCTCAAGGGACCCAGTACTTC.

The chain has TRBV7-6 and TRBJ1-1; 9 bases align to TRBD1. The CDR3 is 14 amino acids. V lost 4 bases, J lost 4 bases, and 4 bases stayed unmatched. CDR1 is SGHVS and CDR2 is FNYEAQ in the germline V gene. CDR3 sequence: CASSSQGAATEAFF. The CDR3 DNA reads TGTGCCAGCAGCTCACAGGGGGCGGCCACTGAAGCTTTCTTT.

This chain links TRBV6-5 with TRBJ1-1; D may be TRBD1 (5 bases). The CDR3 spans 15 residues. Germline CDR1 MNHEY, CDR2 SVGAGI. V lost 2 bases, J lost 4 bases, and 14 bases lay in between. The CDR3 sequence: CASSYPSWRGTEAFF. Here the CDR3 DNA reads TGTGCCAGCAGTTACCCTTCGTGGAGGGGCACTGAAGCTTTCTTT.

The chain uses TRBV30 and TRBJ2-7; 8 bases are shared with TRBD2. Per germline, CDR1 GTSNPN and CDR2 SVGIG (reference sequence). J gave up 2 bases and V 4 bases, and 4 bases lay outside the gene matches. The CDR3 is 13 amino acids. The CDR3 DNA sequence: TGTGCCTGGACCCGGGGACTAGCCTACGAGCAGTACTTC. Its translation is CAWTRGLAYEQYF.

CDR3 protein: CASSLNSRGQFNEQFF. The CDR3 DNA sequence: TGTGCCAGCAGCTTGAACAGCAGGGGGCAATTCAATGAGCAGTTCTTC. The chain links TRBV5-6 to TRBJ2-1; 8 bases agree with TRBD1. Germline V gene sequence: CDR1 SGHDT, CDR2 YYEEEE. The CDR3 spans 16 residues. Trimming cost V 1 base and J 6 bases; bases outside gene matches: 9.

J is TRBJ2-2 and V is TRBV7-9, with D possibly matching TRBD1 (6 bases). The germline CDR1 and CDR2 sequences are SEHNR and FQNEAQ (reference sequence). V dropped 1 base and J dropped 4 bases, with 7 bases sitting between them. This CDR3 has 14 amino acids. The CDR3 protein is CASSLVGATGELFF. CDR3 coding DNA: TGTGCCAGCAGCTTAGTGGGGGCCACCGGGGAGCTGTTTTTT.